These 5 T cell receptor beta chains share one sample of origin, sequenced in a study of patients and donors after allogeneic stem cell transplantation. TCRdb called the RT-PCR reads again in MiXCR, with one record for every CDR3 protein. The sample lists around 90,000 distinct CDR3 sequences, about 48% seen once, with under 70% in the top ten. Sequencing was carried out using blood, either unsorted or a sorted T cell fraction (not recorded which). These receptors were taken from a human donor who was either an allogeneic HSCT recipient or a stem cell or donor lymphocyte infusion donor (not recorded which). It is not recorded whose cells these are; they may come from a transplant donor.

This clonotype was seen once. The chain joins TRBV5-1 to TRBJ2-1; D is unresolved. CDR1 SGHRS and CDR2 YFSETQ come from the germline V gene. The V end was cut by 3 bases, the J end by 9 bases, with 13 bases between. CDR3 size: 13 residues. This CDR3 is CASSSNPKGEQFF. Written as DNA, the CDR3 is TGCGCCAGCAGCTCGAACCCAAAGGGTGAGCAGTTCTTC.

This CDR3 reads CASSFSRTGLWRETQYF. CDR3 nucleotide sequence: TGTGCCAGCAGCTTTTCCCGGACGGGACTATGGCGAGAGACCCAGTACTTC. The gene calls are TRBV11-2 and TRBJ2-5; TRBD2 aligns across 7 bases. Germline values: CDR1 SGHAT, CDR2 FQNNGV. This CDR3 region has 17 residues. The J segment lost 4 bases and the V segment lost 3 bases, leaving 14 bases of the junction unmatched. The full variable domain, its missing parts supplied by reference TRBV11-2 and TRBJ2-5, is EAGVAQSPRYKIIEKRQSVAFWCNPISGHATLYWYQQILGQGPKLLIQFQNNGVVDDSQLPKDRFSAERLKGVDSTLKIQPAKLEDSAVYLCASSFSRTGLWRETQYFGPGTRLLVL.

This clonotype appeared a few times. V and J are TRBV4-1 and TRBJ2-7, with 8 bases aligning to TRBD2. The CDR3 is 18 residues long. In germline, CDR1 is MGHRA, CDR2 YSYEKL. The V segment lost 1 base and the J segment 2 bases; nucleotides outside the gene matches: 13. For the CDR3, the DNA is TGCGCCAGCAGCCAAGTCCCCAATGGCGGGAGGTCTCCCTACGAGCAGTACTTC. Protein product: CASSQVPNGGRSPYEQYF.

This clonotype turned up a few times. V usage is TRBV28 and J usage is TRBJ1-5, with no clear D. Germline loops: CDR1 MDHEN, CDR2 SYDVKM. Trimming removed 1 base from V and 5 bases from J, with 12 bases in between. CDR3 length: 15 residues. The CDR3 reads CASSLLGRAHQPQHF. In DNA, the CDR3 is TGTGCCAGCAGTTTATTGGGGAGGGCACATCAGCCCCAGCATTTT. The whole variable domain, filled in from reference TRBV28 and TRBJ1-5, reads DVKVTQSSRYLVKRTGEKVFLECVQDMDHENMFWYRQDPGLGLRLIYFSYDVKMKEKGDIPEGYSVSREKKERFSLILESASTNQTSMYLCASSLLGRAHQPQHFGDGTRLSIL.

The chain recombines TRBV28 with TRBJ2-3, with no clear D. Per the germline V gene, CDR1 is MDHEN and CDR2 is SYDVKM. The CDR3 consists of 13 residues. Trimming cost V 8 bases and J 10 bases, with 19 bases left between them. CDR3 in DNA: TGTGCCAGCCACGGAGCGCAGCCGACTGCGCAGTATTTT. Protein sequence: CASHGAQPTAQYF.